The sequence of this T cell receptor (beta chain) was determined in a study of blood T cell repertoires in COVID-19. The CDR3 loop spans 15 amino acids. J lost 0 bases, V lost 6 bases, and 7 bases had no gene match. The germline gives CDR1 SGHVS, CDR2 FQNEAQ. This clone was detected only once. In the study's own analysis: Reference gene primers were amplified, and this amplification served to estimate nucleated cell counts. Measured with immunoSEQ multiplex PCR; TCRdb has only the in-frame clones, and not every one. For V, J and clone size, that table is used; D and trimming come from the DNA. The profile shows fewer than 100,000 clones, around 80% of them singletons.

The rearrangement uses TRBV7-8 and TRBJ2-5, with 7 bases lining up with TRBD1. The source of this sequence is a woman between 50 and 59 years old with acute or convalescent COVID-19. The sample comprised peripheral blood. CDR3: CASRQTGVYQETQYF. The CDR3 coding sequence is TGTGCCAGCAGACAAACAGGGGTCTACCAAGAGACCCAGTACTTC.